This T cell receptor beta chain was recovered during a study of blood T cell repertoires in COVID-19. The method was immunoSEQ multiplex PCR; TCRdb's version includes in-frame clones alone and lacks a portion of them. The table has about 60,000 clones, 70% to 85% seen once; the top ten hold 5% to 7.5%. This clone was counted many times. Sample: peripheral blood. This sequence originates from a man aged 55 to 70 with acute or convalescent COVID-19.

This CDR3 reads CASSPTGQGVTEAFF. For the CDR3, the DNA is TGTGCCAGCTCACCAACTGGACAGGGGGTCACTGAAGCTTTCTTT. This chain uses TRBV18 with TRBJ1-1, with TRBD1 matching over 10 bases. After removal of 2 bases from V and 4 bases from J, the junction contained 4 bases not matched to a gene. The CDR3 length is 15 residues. Looked up from germline, CDR1 is KGHSH and CDR2 is LQKENI.